This entry is about one T cell receptor (beta chain). The CDR3 is 13 residues long. Per germline, CDR1 SQVTM and CDR2 ANQGSEA. The junction had 5 bases not matched to a gene; V was cut back by 4 bases and J by 5 bases. This specimen comes from a study of graft-versus-host responses after intestinal transplantation. Study context: Recipients were given multivisceral, liver-intestinal, or isolated intestinal transplants.

Upon completion of the reaction, proliferating CFSE-low responders, both CD3+CD4+ and CD3+CD8+, were sorted. The repertoire was sequenced with immunoSEQ multiplex PCR; TCRdb's copy has only in-frame clones and lacks some. The sample yields about 18,000 clones, 38% seen once. Whole-study findings and limits: GvH clones turned up in recipient marrow; some had shown up first in ileum or blood. With peak circulating GvH clone levels came an association with early post-transplant HvG declines.

The chain is built from TRBV29-1 and TRBJ1-5; 7 bases align to TRBD1. The source is a human patient who received an intestinal transplant. The sequencing used alloreactive CD4+ T cells from a mixed lymphocyte reaction culture, collected before intestinal transplant. Subset given: CFSE-low proliferating T cells sorted from roughly 6-day pre-transplant mixed lymphocyte reaction (GvH or HvG direction). The DNA of the CDR3 is TGCAGCGTTGGACAGGGTCGCCATCAGCCCCAGCATTTT. It encodes CSVGQGRHQPQHF.